These 3 T cell receptor beta chains originate from one sample sequenced in a study of blood T cell repertoires in COVID-19. Repertoires were generated with immunoSEQ multiplex PCR, while TCRdb's copy carries only in-frame clones and drops some. The sample has about 120,000 clones; roughly 74% are singletons. The sample consisted of peripheral blood. The receptors originated from a man in his sixties with acute or convalescent COVID-19.

V gene TRBV3-1 (or the pseudogene TRBV3-2) combines with J gene TRBJ2-3; D remains unclear. CDR1 is LGHDT, CDR2 YNNKEL, per germline (reference sequence). The CDR3 spans 15 residues. The ends were cut back, 0 bases at V and 7 bases at J, with 14 bases in the middle. CDR3 bases: TGTGCCAGCAGCCAAGATAGGTACGGGTTGAATACGCAGTATTTT. Translating it yields CASSQDRYGLNTQYF.

The gene calls are TRBV7-3 and TRBJ2-1; 9 nucleotides match TRBD1. The V and J ends lost 4 bases and 7 bases, in that order; junction bases with no gene match: 5. The CDR3 covers 14 residues. The germline gives CDR1 SGHTA, CDR2 FQGTGA. The CDR3 region is CASSSGQGSNEQFF. The CDR3 region has the DNA TGTGCCAGCAGCTCTGGACAGGGGTCGAATGAGCAGTTCTTC.

With respect to this clone: This CDR3 is also generated by other DNA sequences in the sample. The chain joins TRBV6-5 to TRBJ1-6; no reliable D call. Between the trimmed V and J ends, which lost 0 bases and 0 bases, there was a span of 6 bases. Germline CDR1 and CDR2: MNHEY and SVGAGI. This CDR3 has 16 residues. For the CDR3, the DNA is TGTGCCAGCAGTTACTCTCGGAGCTCCTATAATTCACCCCTCCACTTT. Amino acid sequence: CASSYSRSSYNSPLHF.